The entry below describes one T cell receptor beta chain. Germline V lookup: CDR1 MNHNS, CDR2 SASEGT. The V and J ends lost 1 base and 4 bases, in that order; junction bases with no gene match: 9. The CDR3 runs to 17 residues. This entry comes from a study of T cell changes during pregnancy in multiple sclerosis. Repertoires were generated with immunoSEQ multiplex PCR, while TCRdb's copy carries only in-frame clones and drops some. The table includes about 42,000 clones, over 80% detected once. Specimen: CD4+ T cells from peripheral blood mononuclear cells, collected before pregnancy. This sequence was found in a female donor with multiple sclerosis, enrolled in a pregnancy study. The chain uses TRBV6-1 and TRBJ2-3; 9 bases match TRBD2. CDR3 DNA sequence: TGTGCCAGCAGTGAAGGTGGGGCGGGGGGGCACCCAGATACGCAGTATTTT. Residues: CASSEGGAGGHPDTQYF.